The 21 T cell receptor beta chains reported below all come from one sample, sequenced in a study of T cells after posttransplantation cyclophosphamide. Profiling relied on immunoSEQ multiplex PCR, and the TCRdb table lists in-frame clones only, not all of them. The specimen has tens of thousands of clones, none found just once. Material for sequencing was PBMCs. Receptors were obtained from a woman aged 55-75 years in good health, CMV-negative, and a related stem cell transplant donor.

This clone came up a few times. This chain connects TRBV7-9 to TRBJ1-6; 9 bases match TRBD1. Trimming at V came to 5 bases and at J to 7 bases, leaving 12 bases not matched to a gene. Germline CDR1 is SEHNR and CDR2 is FQNEAQ (reference sequence). The CDR3 spans 17 residues. Written as DNA, the CDR3 is TGTGCCAGCAGCCTCTCGGGGGGGGACAGGGACAATTCACCCCTCCACTTT. Amino acid sequence: CASSLSGGDRDNSPLHF. Supplemented by reference TRBV7-9 and TRBJ1-6, the full variable domain reads DTGVSQNPRHKITKRGQNVTFRCDPISEHNRLYWYRQTLGQGPEFLTYFQNEAQLEKSRLLSDRFSAERPKGSFSTLEIQRTEQGDSAMYLCASSLSGGDRDNSPLHFGNGTRLTVT.

There are a few counts of this clone. The chain uses TRBV4-1 and TRBJ1-2; 7 bases fit TRBD1. This CDR3 is built from 15 residues. In germline, CDR1 is MGHRA, CDR2 YSYEKL. After removal of 4 bases from V and 4 bases from J, the junction contained 9 bases not matched to a gene. The CDR3 DNA reads as TGCGCCAGCAGCCCCGCGCAGGGGGATAGCTATGGCTACACCTTC. Its protein is CASSPAQGDSYGYTF.

In its sample, this clone was seen many times. The genes are TRBV18 and TRBJ1-1; D is possibly TRBD1 (5 bases). The CDR3 sequence is 13 residues long. The V and J ends lost 8 bases and 4 bases respectively, with 14 bases between them. From germline, CDR1 is KGHSH and CDR2 LQKENI. CDR3 bases: TGTGCCAGCCGGGAGGGGTTGAGCACTGAAGCTTTCTTT. As protein: CASREGLSTEAFF.

This clone was observed at least ten times. The chain joins TRBV7-9 to TRBJ2-2; tentatively, D is TRBD2 (6 bases). Germline V lookup: CDR1 SEHNR, CDR2 FQNEAQ (reference sequence). The CDR3 has 14 amino acids. Trimming shortened V by 6 bases and J by 3 bases, and 11 bases separated the two germline ends. DNA of the CDR3: TGTGCCAGCAGTCGACGGGGGTACACCGGGGAGCTGTTTTTT. It translates to CASSRRGYTGELFF.

In its sample, this clone was seen many times. V usage is TRBV7-2 and J usage is TRBJ1-5; TRBD1 agrees at 10 bases. J gave up 7 bases and V 2 bases, and 8 bases lay outside the gene matches. Germline assignment: CDR1 SGHTA and CDR2 FQGNSA. This CDR3 contains 16 residues. CDR3 nucleotides: TGTGCCAGCAGCTTATCTGGGACAGGGGTTCGGCAGCCCCAGCATTTT. This sequence encodes CASSLSGTGVRQPQHF.

This clone was seen only a few times. As the CDR3 is not closed by the conserved phenylalanine or tryptophan, this likely results from a read error. J is TRBJ1-1 and V is TRBV15; D is perhaps TRBD1 (5 bases). This CDR3 is built from 13 residues. V dropped 8 bases and J dropped 1 base, with 11 bases sitting between them. The germline V gene has CDR1 LNHNV and CDR2 YYDKDF (reference sequence). CDR3 residues: CATPTGGNTEAFL. The DNA of the CDR3 is TGTGCCACCCCAACGGGGGGGAACACTGAAGCTTTCCTT.

The chain recombines TRBV27 with TRBJ2-7; 7 bases fit TRBD2. The CDR3 extends over 14 amino acids. V was pared by 6 bases and J by 5 bases, with 10 bases of the junction left unmatched. CDR1 and CDR2 from the germline V gene are MNHEY and SMNVEV (reference sequence). The CDR3 here is CASSPRRGSHEQYF. CDR3 DNA sequence: TGTGCCAGCAGCCCCAGGCGGGGGTCCCACGAGCAGTACTTC.

This clone occurred many times. This chain connects TRBV7-2 to TRBJ1-2, with 9 bases that match TRBD1. The CDR3 extends over 15 amino acids. Germline V gives CDR1 SGHTA, CDR2 FQGNSA. Trimming at V came to 1 base and at J to 6 bases, leaving 6 bases not matched to a gene. CDR3 protein: CASSLGPGQGHGYTF. CDR3 sequence (DNA): TGTGCCAGCAGCTTAGGGCCGGGACAGGGTCATGGCTACACCTTC.

This clone came up many times. CDR3 DNA sequence: TGTGCCAGCAGCTCACAGCGGGGGGGCAGGGAGACCCAGTACTTC. As protein: CASSSQRGGRETQYF. The chain couples TRBV7-2 to TRBJ2-5, with 10 bases aligning to TRBD2. Trimming at V came to 4 bases and at J to 5 bases, leaving 7 bases not matched to a gene. CDR3 size: 15 residues. Germline V gene lookup returns CDR1 SGHTA and CDR2 FQGNSA.

This clone was observed many times. V usage is TRBV14 and J usage is TRBJ2-7, with 9 bases that match TRBD2. The germline V gene encodes CDR1 SGHDN and CDR2 FVKESK. The J segment lost 6 bases and the V segment lost 10 bases, leaving 10 bases of the junction unmatched. This CDR3 contains 13 residues. The CDR3 is CANSGGPFPEQYV. The DNA of the CDR3 is TGTGCCAATAGCGGGGGCCCTTTTCCCGAGCAGTACGTC.

This clone was observed many times. This chain links TRBV4-1 with TRBJ2-7, with a tentative D call TRBD2 (7 bases). Trimming shortened V by 4 bases and J by 2 bases, and 15 bases separated the two germline ends. The length of the CDR3 is 15 residues. Germline lookup yields CDR1 MGHRA and CDR2 YSYEKL. In nucleotides, the CDR3 is TGCGCCAGCAGCCCGTCGGAGGGGGGGGCCTACGAGCAGTACGTC. Translated: CASSPSEGGAYEQYV.

There are many counts of this clone. The chain has TRBV2 and TRBJ2-1; no clear D. V shed 2 bases and J shed 9 bases, with 8 bases lying between them. The CDR3 runs to 12 residues. CDR1 is SNHLY, CDR2 FYNNEI, per germline. CDR3 in DNA: TGTGCCAGCAGTGAATTGGCCACTGAGCAGTTCTTC. Translating it yields CASSELATEQFF.

This clone showed up many times. The V call is TRBV4-1, the J call TRBJ1-1, with D perhaps TRBD1 (6 bases). Germline V gene lookup returns CDR1 MGHRA and CDR2 YSYEKL. The CDR3 is made up of 14 amino acids. Deletions cut 2 bases from V and 5 bases from J, with 12 bases between. The DNA for the CDR3 is TGCGCCAGCAGCCAAACAGGGCCTCGGACTGAAGCTTTCTTT. Protein sequence: CASSQTGPRTEAFF.

At least ten counts were recorded for this clone. V gene TRBV6-5 combines with J gene TRBJ2-7; weak D call: TRBD2 (5 bases). The CDR3 extends over 14 amino acids. The germline V gene has CDR1 MNHEY and CDR2 SVGAGI. V was pared by 4 bases and J by 2 bases, with 12 bases between. The CDR3 is CASSSPTIPYEQYV. In DNA, the CDR3 is TGTGCCAGCAGTTCCCCGACTATTCCCTACGAGCAGTACGTC.

At least ten counts were recorded for this clone. The chain employs TRBV10-3 and TRBJ2-3; TRBD2 matches at 12 bases. CDR3 size: 17 residues. Trimming cost V 8 bases and J 5 bases; bases outside gene matches: 14. CDR1 is ENHRY, CDR2 SYGVKD, per germline. This chain's CDR3 is CAIQGTSGQVGRDTQYF. The CDR3 DNA reads as TGTGCCATCCAAGGGACTAGCGGGCAGGTGGGGCGAGATACGCAGTATTTT.

This clone showed up many times. This CDR3 reads CASSPKLGGTEAFF. The CDR3, as DNA: TGCGCCAGCAGCCCAAAACTGGGGGGGACTGAAGCTTTCTTT. The chain combines TRBV5-1 with TRBJ1-1, with D tentatively TRBD1 (5 bases). The CDR3 is 14 residues long. V was pared by 4 bases and J by 5 bases, with 15 bases between. CDR1 and CDR2 (germline): SGHRS, YFSETQ.

Ten or more counts support this clone. This chain uses TRBV6-4 with TRBJ1-2; 7 bases agree with TRBD1. Germline loops: CDR1 MRHNA, CDR2 SNTAGT. CDR3 length: 15 residues. The V gene end was trimmed by 6 bases and the J gene end by 2 bases; junction bases not matched to a gene: 9. The CDR3 sequence: CASRLQTGENYGYTF. As DNA, the CDR3 is TGTGCCAGCAGGCTCCAAACAGGGGAGAACTATGGCTACACCTTC.

The sample holds many counts of this clone. The chain employs TRBV19 and TRBJ1-3; D is undetermined. Germline loops: CDR1 LNHDA, CDR2 SQIVND (reference sequence). This CDR3 has 13 residues. The germline V and J ends were trimmed by 5 bases and 2 bases, with 7 bases remaining between them. The CDR3 region has the DNA TGTGCCAGTAGTCTAAAGACTGGAAACACCATATATTTT. Its translation: CASSLKTGNTIYF. Looking up the rest from reference TRBV19 and TRBJ1-3 gives the full variable domain: DGGITQSPKYLFRKEGQNVTLSCEQNLNHDAMYWYRQDPGQGLRLIYYSQIVNDFQKGDIAEGYSVSREKKESFPLTVTSAQKNPTAFYLCASSLKTGNTIYFGEGSWLTVV.

This clone was seen at least ten times. As DNA, the CDR3 is TGTGCCAGCAGCTCCACAGGGGGGAATGAAAAACTGTTTTTT. This sequence encodes CASSSTGGNEKLFF. V gene TRBV5-6 combines with J gene TRBJ1-4, with TRBD1 identical over 8 bases. Germline CDR1 and CDR2: SGHDT and YYEEEE. The CDR3 is made up of 14 amino acids. The J segment lost 5 bases and the V segment lost 3 bases, leaving 3 bases of the junction unmatched. Using reference TRBV5-6 and TRBJ1-4 for the parts outside the CDR3, the full variable domain is DAGVTQSPTHLIKTRGQQVTLRCSPKSGHDTVSWYQQALGQGPQFIFQYYEEEERQRGNFPDRFSGHQFPNYSSELNVNALLLGDSALYLCASSSTGGNEKLFFGSGTQLSVL.

This clone was seen more than once but under ten times. The junction does not match germline at one end; this may be a read error. V gene TRBV5-8 combines with J gene TRBJ2-1; 9 bases are a match to TRBD2. Germline V lookup: CDR1 SGHTS, CDR2 YDEGEE. The CDR3 is 15 residues long. This chain's CDR3 is CASSLGLASHNEQFF. The CDR3 DNA reads TGTGCCAGCAGCCTGGGACTAGCCTCCCACAATGAGCAGTTCTTC. Full variable domain (remainder filled in from reference TRBV5-8 and TRBJ2-1): EAGVTQSPTHLIKTRGQQATLRCSPISGHTSVYWYQQALGLGLQFLLWYDEGEERNRGNFPPRFSGRQFPNYSSELNVNALELEDSALYLCASSLGLASHNEQFFGPGTRLTVL.

This chain joins TRBV28 and TRBJ2-3; the D is unclear. Germline-derived CDR1 and CDR2 are MDHEN and SYDVKM. V was trimmed by 6 bases and J by 3 bases, leaving 16 bases between them. The CDR3 spans 15 residues. In DNA, the CDR3 is TGTGCCAGCAGACCTAACCTACTGAGTACAGATACGCAGTATTTT. This gives the protein CASRPNLLSTDTQYF. The full variable domain, in which reference TRBV28 and TRBJ2-3 provide the parts outside the CDR3, is DVKVTQSSRYLVKRTGEKVFLECVQDMDHENMFWYRQDPGLGLRLIYFSYDVKMKEKGDIPEGYSVSREKKERFSLILESASTNQTSMYLCASRPNLLSTDTQYFGPGTRLTVL.